This T cell receptor (beta chain) came from a study of T cells of healthy individuals. The sample holds a few counts of this clonotype. The CDR3 consists of 18 residues. MiXCR, run by TCRdb on the 5' RACE reads, gives a single entry per CDR3 protein. The sample lists 45,000 to 60,000 distinct CDR3 sequences, roughly 14% occurring once. V gene TRBV21-1 combines with J gene TRBJ1-4; the listed D gene, TRBD1, was not tested against the DNA. TRBV21-1 is reported as a pseudogene. The clonotype originates from a human donor in good health. In DNA, the CDR3 is TGTGCCAGCAGCAAAGCAAGGACAGGGATCGCAACTAATGAAAAACTGTTTTTT. It translates to CASSKARTGIATNEKLFF.